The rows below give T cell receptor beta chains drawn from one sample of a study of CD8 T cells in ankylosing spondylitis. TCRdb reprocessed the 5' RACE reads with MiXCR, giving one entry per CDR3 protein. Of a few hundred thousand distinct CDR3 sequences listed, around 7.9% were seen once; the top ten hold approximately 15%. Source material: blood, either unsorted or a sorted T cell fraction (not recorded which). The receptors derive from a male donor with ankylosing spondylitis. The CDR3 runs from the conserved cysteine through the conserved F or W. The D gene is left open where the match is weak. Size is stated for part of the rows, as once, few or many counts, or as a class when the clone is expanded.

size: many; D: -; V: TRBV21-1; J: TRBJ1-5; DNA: TGTGCCAGCAGCACCACGGACAGGAGGAATCAGCCCCAGCATTTT; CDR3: CASSTTDRRNQPQHF
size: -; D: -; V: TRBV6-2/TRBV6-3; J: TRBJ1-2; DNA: TGTGCCAGCAGTATAATCCAGGGGCATGGCTACACCTTC; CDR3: CASSIIQGHGYTF
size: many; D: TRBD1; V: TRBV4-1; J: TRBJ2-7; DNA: TGCGCCAGCAGCCAAGCCGGGACAGGGAGCTACGAGCAGTACTTC; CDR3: CASSQAGTGSYEQYF
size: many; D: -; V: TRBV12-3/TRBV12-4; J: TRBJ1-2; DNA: TGTGCCAGCAGTTCTAGTTGGGCCTATGGCTACACCTTC; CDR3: CASSSSWAYGYTF
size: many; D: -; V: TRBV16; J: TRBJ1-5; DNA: TGTGCCAGCAGCCAAGGAGGGGGGCGTCAGCCCCAGCATTTT; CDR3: CASSQGGGRQPQHF
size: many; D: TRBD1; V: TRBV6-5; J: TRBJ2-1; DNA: TGTGCCAGCAGTTACGGGACAGGGGGTATGAACAATGAGCAGTTCTTC; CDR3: CASSYGTGGMNNEQFF
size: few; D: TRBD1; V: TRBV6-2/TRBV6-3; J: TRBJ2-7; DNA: TGTGCCAGCAGTTACTCGAGGGACAGGACCTACGAGCAGTACTTC; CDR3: CASSYSRDRTYEQYF
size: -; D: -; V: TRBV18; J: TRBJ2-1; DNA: TGTGCCAGCTCACCACGAGACGGAGGGGGCTACAATGAGCAGTTCTTC; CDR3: CASSPRDGGGYNEQFF
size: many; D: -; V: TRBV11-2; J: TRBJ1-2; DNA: TGTGCCAGCAGCAACCCCTGGGGCACCCCTCGCGATATTGGCTACACCTTC; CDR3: CASSNPWGTPRDIGYTF
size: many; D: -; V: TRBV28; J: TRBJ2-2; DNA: TGTGCCAGCAGTTTAGAACAGAACACCGGGGAGCTGTTTTTT; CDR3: CASSLEQNTGELFF
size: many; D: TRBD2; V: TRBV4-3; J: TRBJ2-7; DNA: TGCGCCAGCAGCCAGGGGACTAGCGGGGCCTACGAGCAGTACTTC; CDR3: CASSQGTSGAYEQYF
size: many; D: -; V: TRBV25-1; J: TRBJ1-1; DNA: TGTGCCAGCACTTTACGGGGAGGGCGCGGGTACACTGAAGCTTTCTTT; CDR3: CASTLRGGRGYTEAFF
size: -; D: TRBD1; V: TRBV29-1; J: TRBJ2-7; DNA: TGCAGCGTACCCGGGACAGGGAAAGCGGGACAGCAGTACTTC; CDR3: CSVPGTGKAGQQYF
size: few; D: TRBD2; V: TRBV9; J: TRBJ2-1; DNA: TGTGCCAGCAGCGTAGAAAGTTCTTCCTGGCTAGCGGGAGTGTATGAGCAGTTCTTC; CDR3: CASSVESSSWLAGVYEQFF
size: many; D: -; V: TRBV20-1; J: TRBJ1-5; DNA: TGCAGTGCTAGGGATAAGCGTGGGGTTGCCCAGCCCCAGCATTTT; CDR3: CSARDKRGVAQPQHF
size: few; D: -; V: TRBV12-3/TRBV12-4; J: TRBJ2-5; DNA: TGTGCCAGCAGTTTAGAGGGTACCGAGACCCAGTACTTC; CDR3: CASSLEGTETQYF
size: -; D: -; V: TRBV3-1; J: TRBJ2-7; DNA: TGTGCCAGCAGCCAAGATGGTGGCACCTACGAGCAGTACTTC; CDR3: CASSQDGGTYEQYF
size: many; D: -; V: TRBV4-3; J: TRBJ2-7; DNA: TGCGCCAGCAGCCAAGATTATAGTTTGTCGTCAGGGTACGAGCAGTACTTC; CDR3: CASSQDYSLSSGYEQYF
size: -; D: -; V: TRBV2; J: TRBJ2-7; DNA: TGTGCCAGCAGCTGGACAGTTTACTACGAGCAGTACTTC; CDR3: CASSWTVYYEQYF
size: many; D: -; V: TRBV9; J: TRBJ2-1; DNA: TGTGCCAGCAGCGTTCAGGGATCACACTATGAGCAGTTCTTC; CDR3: CASSVQGSHYEQFF
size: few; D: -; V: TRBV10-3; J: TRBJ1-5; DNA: TGTGCCATCAGTGAGTCGAACTCGGAATGGGGCCAGCCCCAGCATTTT; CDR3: CAISESNSEWGQPQHF
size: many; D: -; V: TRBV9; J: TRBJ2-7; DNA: TGTGCCAGCAGCGTAGAACCGGGGGCCGTCTACGAGCAGTACTTC; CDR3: CASSVEPGAVYEQYF
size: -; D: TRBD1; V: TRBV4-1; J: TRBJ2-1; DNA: TGCGCCAGCAGCCGGCCACTACAGGGGAATGAGCAGTTCTTC; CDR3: CASSRPLQGNEQFF
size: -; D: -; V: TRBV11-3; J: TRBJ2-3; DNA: TGTGCCAGCAGCTTTAGGATAGGAGATACGCAGTATTTT; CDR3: CASSFRIGDTQYF
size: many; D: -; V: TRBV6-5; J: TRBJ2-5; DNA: TGTGCCAGCAGTTACTACCGGAGGGAGACCCAGTACTTC; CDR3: CASSYYRRETQYF
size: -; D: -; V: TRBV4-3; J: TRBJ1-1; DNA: TGCGCCAGCAGCCAACACCAGGGCTCGAGCACTGAAGCTTTCTTT; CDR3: CASSQHQGSSTEAFF
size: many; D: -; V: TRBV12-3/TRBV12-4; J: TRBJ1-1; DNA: TGTGCCAGCAGCTTAGGGAGGAACACTGAAGCTTTCTTT; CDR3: CASSLGRNTEAFF
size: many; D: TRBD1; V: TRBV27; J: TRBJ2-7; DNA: TGTGCCAGCAGTCCGACAGGGCCCGAGCAGTACTTC; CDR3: CASSPTGPEQYF